Below are 14 T cell receptor beta chains sequenced from a single sample in a study of human T cells and chemical hapten exposure. As to time point: patch test 2, 6 weeks after DPC sensitization. The treatment here: therapeutic diphenylcyclopropenone sensitization with weekly scalp DPC. From the RACE reads, TCRdb called clonotypes with MiXCR, one entry per CDR3 protein. Altogether a few hundred thousand distinct CDR3 sequences are present, just under 6.5% being singletons, with the ten largest covering about 5%. This specimen consisted of whole blood, obtained in connection with sensitization to the hapten diphenylcyclopropenone (DPC). The receptors shown here come from a woman between 18 and 30 years old with alopecia areata. Some clones in this sample may be carry-over from other donors' samples.

This clonotype has a count of ten or more. The genes are TRBV4-3 and TRBJ1-1; D might be TRBD1 (6 bases). The CDR3 runs to 15 residues. Trimming stripped 0 bases from V and 3 bases from J, with 11 bases between. Germline CDR1 is LGHNA and CDR2 is YSLEER. CDR3 sequence reads: CASSQDRTGYTEAFF. The CDR3 coding sequence is TGCGCCAGCAGCCAAGATCGAACAGGGTACACTGAAGCTTTCTTT.

This clonotype was seen a few times. V usage is TRBV7-2 and J usage is TRBJ2-1; the match to TRBD1 covers 8 bases. Per germline, CDR1 SGHTA and CDR2 FQGNSA. With V trimmed by 3 bases and J by 9 bases, 10 bases remained unmatched. The CDR3 consists of 15 residues. CDR3: CASSFRPGQGSEQFF. As DNA, the CDR3 is TGTGCCAGCAGCTTTCGCCCCGGACAGGGTAGTGAGCAGTTCTTC.

In this sample, this clonotype turned up many times. The chain links TRBV7-3 to TRBJ1-1; 8 bases are shared with TRBD1. Germline V lookup: CDR1 SGHTA, CDR2 FQGTGA. The CDR3 is 13 amino acids. With V trimmed by 6 bases and J by 4 bases, 4 bases remained unmatched. CDR3 sequence reads: CASRLTGGTEAFF. As DNA, the CDR3 is TGTGCCAGCAGGCTAACAGGGGGCACTGAAGCTTTCTTT. Full variable domain (rest looked up from reference TRBV7-3 and TRBJ1-1): GAGVSQTPSNKVTEKGKYVELRCDPISGHTALYWYRQSLGQGPEFLIYFQGTGAADDSGLPNDRFFAVRPEGSVSTLKIQRTERGDSAVYLCASRLTGGTEAFFGQGTRLTVV.

This clonotype was observed at least ten times. The chain links TRBV11-1 to TRBJ1-1, with TRBD1 as a possible D gene (5 bases). The CDR3 covers 12 residues. Germline CDR1 and CDR2: SGHAT and FQDESV (reference sequence). Trimming cost V 4 bases and J 6 bases, with 9 bases left between them. Written as DNA, the CDR3 is TGTGCCAGCAGCTCGGGACGGCCTGAAGCTTTCTTT. As protein: CASSSGRPEAFF.

This clonotype has just a few counts. The chain couples TRBV18 to TRBJ1-5; D is unclear. The CDR3 has 15 amino acids. Trimming removed 2 bases at V and 7 bases at J, with 15 bases between. CDR1 is KGHSH, CDR2 LQKENI, per germline. Here the CDR3 reads CASSPRASRVQPQHF. The DNA of the CDR3 is TGTGCCAGCTCACCAAGGGCCTCTCGGGTACAGCCCCAGCATTTT.

This clonotype was detected only a few times. The chain couples TRBV24-1 to TRBJ1-2; perhaps TRBD1 as D (6 bases). CDR1 is KGHDR, CDR2 SFDVKD, per germline. This CDR3 is 13 amino acids long. V was trimmed by 4 bases and J by 5 bases, leaving 10 bases between them. CDR3 in amino acids: CATSEMGAYGYTF. The CDR3 DNA reads TGTGCCACCAGTGAAATGGGGGCGTATGGCTACACCTTC.

This sequence joins TRBV7-8 and TRBJ2-5; TRBD1 aligns across 9 bases. V shed 0 bases and J 5 bases; nucleotides not matched to a gene: 7. The germline V gene encodes CDR1 SGHVS and CDR2 FQNEAQ. This CDR3 is built from 16 residues. The CDR3: CASSLAPGGQGETQYF. CDR3 bases: TGTGCCAGCAGCTTAGCGCCAGGGGGACAGGGTGAGACCCAGTACTTC.

The table lists this clonotype with a few counts. The chain employs TRBV20-1 and TRBJ1-3, with 7 bases fitting TRBD1. The CDR3 runs 16 residues. The germline gives CDR1 DFQATT, CDR2 SNEGSKA (reference sequence). J lost 0 bases, V lost 6 bases, and 11 bases had no gene match. The DNA of the CDR3 is TGCAGTGCGCCGAACCCAGGGACAGACTCTGGAAACACCATATATTTT. Residues: CSAPNPGTDSGNTIYF.

The table lists this clonotype with a few counts. The chain joins TRBV7-2 to TRBJ2-3; 10 bases are shared with TRBD2. CDR1 is SGHTA and CDR2 is FQGNSA in the germline V gene. V lost 0 bases to trimming and J lost 2 bases; unmatched junction nucleotides: 5. The CDR3 covers 17 residues. CDR3 sequence reads: CASSLAKTSGITDTQYF. The DNA of the CDR3 is TGTGCCAGCAGCTTAGCAAAAACTAGCGGGATCACAGATACGCAGTATTTT.

This clonotype was seen at least ten times. V gene TRBV28 combines with J gene TRBJ2-5; D remains ambiguous. This CDR3 region has 14 residues. The V end lost 2 bases, the J end lost 5 bases, and 12 bases lay between the germline ends. Germline-derived CDR1 and CDR2 are MDHEN and SYDVKM. CDR3 in DNA: TGTGCCAGCAGTTTAGAGTGGACGTCGGAGACCCAGTACTTC. Amino acid sequence: CASSLEWTSETQYF.

This clonotype was counted at least ten times. This chain joins TRBV11-2 and TRBJ1-1, with a possible D match to TRBD1 (6 bases). Germline V gene data show CDR1 as SGHAT and CDR2 as FQNNGV. This CDR3 has 15 amino acids. Trimming left V 5 bases short and J 8 bases short, with 21 bases between. CDR3 nucleotides: TGTGCCAGCAGCCCCCCGCCAGGGGACACGCGCGAAGCTTTCTTT. This gives the protein CASSPPPGDTREAFF. The whole variable domain, filled in from reference TRBV11-2 and TRBJ1-1, reads EAGVAQSPRYKIIEKRQSVAFWCNPISGHATLYWYQQILGQGPKLLIQFQNNGVVDDSQLPKDRFSAERLKGVDSTLKIQPAKLEDSAVYLCASSPPPGDTREAFFGQGTRLTVV.

The chain recombines TRBV10-3 with TRBJ1-1, with 10 bases lining up with TRBD1. V was clipped by 6 bases and J by 10 bases; unmatched bases: 5. The CDR3 covers 12 residues. CDR1 and CDR2 (germline): ENHRY, SYGVKD. CDR3 in amino acids: CAISGTGVAAFF. Here the CDR3 DNA reads TGTGCCATCAGCGGGACAGGGGTCGCAGCTTTCTTT.

V and J are TRBV7-2 and TRBJ1-6, with a weak D call TRBD1 (5 bases). Trimming took off 3 bases at V and 6 bases at J, with 9 bases between the two ends. The germline gives CDR1 SGHTA, CDR2 FQGNSA. The CDR3 has 14 residues. CDR3 amino acids: CASSFRESNSPLHF. The CDR3 DNA reads TGTGCCAGCAGCTTCAGGGAAAGTAATTCACCCCTCCACTTT.

The chain couples TRBV10-3 to TRBJ2-5; 10 bases match TRBD2. CDR1 and CDR2 (germline): ENHRY, SYGVKD. The CDR3 is made up of 15 amino acids. V shed 4 bases, J shed 5 bases, and the junction held 7 bases outside the gene matches. The CDR3 loop is CAISGSTSGVETQYF. The CDR3 bases are TGTGCCATCAGTGGCAGTACTAGCGGGGTTGAGACCCAGTACTTC.